This passage covers 26 T cell receptor beta chains from one sample sequenced in a study of post-analysis software for immune sequencing data. Study-wide results and caveats: There were about 5 TRBV segments more frequent in patients than controls, and TRBV5-6, TRBV5-1 and TRBV20-1 were among them.

No cognate antigen is known for these TCRs. Tagging with unique molecular identifiers was a feature of the TCR beta cDNA libraries. From the PCR reads, TCRdb called clonotypes with MiXCR, one entry per CDR3 protein. This table has under 650,000 distinct CDR3 sequences, 44% appearing once. Sequencing input: blood. The source is a girl aged 5 to 17 with multiple sclerosis.

This clonotype was observed a handful of times. This chain joins TRBV10-3 and TRBJ1-6; 7 positions match TRBD1. CDR3 length: 15 amino acids. CDR1 is ENHRY and CDR2 is SYGVKD in the germline V gene. V dropped 10 bases and J dropped 0; count of bases not matched to a gene: 6. The CDR3 DNA reads as TGTGCCACCGGGACAGAAAGCTCCTATAATTCACCCCTCCACTTT. Its protein product is CATGTESSYNSPLHF.

The chain carries TRBV20-1 and TRBJ1-2, with D uncertain. CDR1 is DFQATT, CDR2 SNEGSKA, per germline (reference sequence). The CDR3 totals 14 residues. The V end was cut by 3 bases, the J end by 4 bases, with 15 bases between. CDR3 region: CSASDRVGSYGYTF. In nucleotides, the CDR3 is TGCAGTGCTAGCGATCGTGTCGGGTCCTATGGCTACACCTTC.

This clonotype turned up a few times. The genes are TRBV5-1 and TRBJ2-1, with 10 bases matching TRBD2. V shed 0 bases and J 2 bases; nucleotides not matched to a gene: 5. CDR3 size: 17 residues. CDR1 and CDR2 from the germline V gene are SGHRS and YFSETQ. The DNA of the CDR3 is TGCGCCAGCAGCTTGGATTCTAGCGGGAGAACCTACAATGAGCAGTTCTTC. Its protein is CASSLDSSGRTYNEQFF.

The chain couples TRBV10-3 to TRBJ2-5; 9 bases fit TRBD2. The V segment lost 4 bases and the J segment 0 bases; nucleotides outside the gene matches: 6. The CDR3 is made up of 16 amino acids. Per the germline V gene, CDR1 is ENHRY and CDR2 is SYGVKD. The CDR3 coding sequence is TGTGCCATCAGTGCCCCGGGACTAGCCCACCAAGAGACCCAGTACTTC. Its protein is CAISAPGLAHQETQYF.

This rearrangement joins TRBV12-3 or TRBV12-4 to TRBJ2-1; 8 bases line up with TRBD2. The junction had 12 bases not matched to a gene; V was cut back by 3 bases and J by 8 bases. The CDR3 sequence is 16 residues long. The CDR3 DNA reads TGTGCCAGCAGTTTGGCCTACAGGACTAGCCGGGATGAGCAGTTCTTC. Encoded protein: CASSLAYRTSRDEQFF.

CDR3 DNA: TGCAGTGCTCCGAGGGGTGAGCAGTTCTTC. Amino acids: CSAPRGEQFF. J is TRBJ2-1 and V is TRBV20-1, with D perhaps matching TRBD1 or TRBD2 (5 bases each). The CDR3 sequence is 10 residues long. Looked up from germline, CDR1 is DFQATT and CDR2 is SNEGSKA (reference sequence). V lost 5 bases to trimming and J lost 9 bases, with 8 bases between them.

The CDR3 DNA is TGCAGTGCTAGAGACCTTAGACTAGCGGGGGGCACAGATACGCAGTATTTT. Encoded protein: CSARDLRLAGGTDTQYF. The V and J genes are TRBV20-1 and TRBJ2-3, with 12 bases that match TRBD2. Trimming took 0 bases from V and 1 from J; bases not matched to a gene: 5. CDR3 size: 17 residues. CDR1 and CDR2 (germline): DFQATT, SNEGSKA (reference sequence).

As to this clonotype: One end of the junction is discordant with germline, which a read error may explain. The chain carries TRBV3-1 and TRBJ2-7, with a weak D call TRBD2 (5 bases). CDR3 length: 17 amino acids. In germline, CDR1 is LGHDT, CDR2 YNNKEL (reference sequence). The CDR3 nucleotides read TGTGCCATCAGCCCGGGGTCAGCAGGAAGAAAAAGGTACGAGCAGTACTTC. Encoded protein: CAISPGSAGRKRYEQYF.

The chain couples TRBV4-1 to TRBJ2-3; no definite D call. Germline lookup yields CDR1 MGHRA and CDR2 YSYEKL. The CDR3 extends over 14 amino acids. V was shortened by 0 bases and J by 1 base, with 5 bases between the two germline ends. The CDR3 loop reads CASSQDYRTDTQYF. DNA of the CDR3: TGCGCCAGCAGCCAAGACTACCGCACAGATACGCAGTATTTT.

This clonotype appeared many times. This chain uses TRBV10-3 with TRBJ2-1; 7 bases are a match to TRBD2. The CDR3 contains 16 residues. The ends lost 5 bases at V and 0 bases at J; junction bases unmatched: 7. Germline CDR1 is ENHRY and CDR2 is SYGVKD. CDR3 sequence: CAISQRLAGSYNEQFF. The CDR3 coding sequence is TGTGCCATCAGTCAACGACTAGCCGGCTCCTACAATGAGCAGTTCTTC.

This clonotype was observed a handful of times. V is TRBV7-2 and J is TRBJ1-1; D is uncertain. V lost 6 bases to trimming and J lost 1 base, with 3 bases between them. The germline V gene encodes CDR1 SGHTA and CDR2 FQGNSA. CDR3 length: 11 amino acids. This CDR3 reads CASRENTEAFF. In nucleotides, the CDR3 is TGTGCCAGCAGGGAGAACACTGAAGCTTTCTTT. Full variable domain (remainder filled in from reference TRBV7-2 and TRBJ1-1): GAGVSQSPSNKVTEKGKDVELRCDPISGHTALYWYRQSLGQGLEFLIYFQGNSAPDKSGLPSDRFSAERTGGSVSTLTIQRTQQEDSAVYLCASRENTEAFFGQGTRLTVV.

The V and J genes are TRBV4-1 and TRBJ2-6, with 13 bases aligning to TRBD2. CDR3 length equals 17 residues. Germline loops: CDR1 MGHRA, CDR2 YSYEKL. Trimming took 4 bases from V and 1 from J; bases not matched to a gene: 1. CDR3 residues: CASSRLAGGSGANVLTF. The CDR3 DNA reads TGCGCCAGCAGCCGACTAGCGGGGGGATCTGGGGCCAACGTCCTGACTTTC.

The genes are TRBV7-9 and TRBJ1-2, with a weak D call TRBD1 (5 bases). Trimming removed 1 base at V and 4 bases at J, with 10 bases between. CDR3 length equals 14 residues. Germline V lookup: CDR1 SEHNR, CDR2 FQNEAQ (reference sequence). Here the CDR3 reads CASSLDAGFYGYTF. DNA for the CDR3: TGTGCCAGCAGCTTAGACGCAGGGTTCTATGGCTACACCTTC. Drawing the rest from reference TRBV7-9 and TRBJ1-2, the complete variable domain is DTGVSQNPRHKITKRGQNVTFRCDPISEHNRLYWYRQTLGQGPEFLTYFQNEAQLEKSRLLSDRFSAERPKGSFSTLEIQRTEQGDSAMYLCASSLDAGFYGYTFGSGTRLTVV.

This clonotype was detected only a few times. Here the CDR3 DNA reads TGTGCCAGCAGTTACTTGGAACGGACTAGCGGGAGCTCCTACGAGCAGTACTTC. It encodes CASSYLERTSGSSYEQYF. The V gene is TRBV6-5, the J gene TRBJ2-7, with TRBD2 matching 13 bases. V shed 1 base and J 0 bases; nucleotides not matched to a gene: 6. The CDR3 sequence is 18 residues long. Germline V gene lookup returns CDR1 MNHEY and CDR2 SVGAGI.

The chain has TRBV27 and TRBJ2-7; the D gene is possibly TRBD1 (6 bases). V was clipped by 3 bases and J by 1 base, with 13 bases between them. Germline V gene data show CDR1 as MNHEY and CDR2 as SMNVEV (reference sequence). The CDR3 is made up of 15 amino acids. CDR3 in amino acids: CASSFTGTFSYEQYF. The DNA of the CDR3 is TGTGCCAGCAGTTTCACCGGGACATTTTCCTACGAGCAGTACTTC.

This clonotype was counted once. The chain has TRBV12-3 or TRBV12-4 and TRBJ2-2, with D perhaps given as TRBD1 or TRBD2 (5 bases each). The V end lost 5 bases, the J end lost 4 bases, and 17 bases lay between the germline ends. The CDR3 is made up of 16 amino acids. The CDR3 DNA sequence: TGTGCCAGCAGTCCTTGGGCCCTGAGGGGCACCGGGGAGCTGTTTTTT. Amino acid sequence: CASSPWALRGTGELFF.

The CDR3 here is CASSLSFILRETQYF. The CDR3 coding sequence is TGTGCCAGCAGTTTATCATTCATCCTCAGGGAGACCCAGTACTTC. The genes are TRBV12-3 or TRBV12-4 and TRBJ2-5; D uncertain. V dropped 2 bases and J dropped 5 bases, with 15 bases sitting between them. The CDR3 is 15 residues long.

A note on this clonotype: At one boundary the junction diverges from the germline segment, which might be a read error. In nucleotides, the CDR3 is TGTGCCGGCAGCGCCGTCACAGATACGCAGTATTTT. Translation gives CAGSAVTDTQYF. This sequence joins TRBV9 and TRBJ2-3, with D unresolved. Germline CDR1 and CDR2: SGDLS and YYNGEE. The CDR3 length is 12 residues.

The CDR3 is CASSLAGGLGQETQYF. The CDR3 region has the DNA TGTGCCAGCAGCTTAGCGGGGGGGCTGGGGCAAGAGACCCAGTACTTC. The rearrangement joins TRBV7-2 to TRBJ2-5, with D possibly being TRBD2 (7 bases). CDR3 length: 16 amino acids. Between the trimmed V and J ends, which lost 0 bases and 2 bases, there was a span of 13 bases. Germline V CDR1 and CDR2: SGHTA, FQGNSA.

The chain employs TRBV5-1 and TRBJ1-1, with D possibly TRBD1 on 5 matching bases. The CDR3 is made up of 18 amino acids. Trimming stripped 0 bases from V and 0 bases from J, with 18 bases between. Per germline, CDR1 SGHRS and CDR2 YFSETQ. The CDR3 DNA is TGCGCCAGCAGCTTGGGCCCCGGGCAGGGAGGATTGAACACTGAAGCTTTCTTT. This sequence encodes CASSLGPGQGGLNTEAFF.

This clonotype was observed many times. The CDR3 region is CASRDSGANVLTF. As DNA, the CDR3 is TGTGCCAGCAGGGACTCTGGGGCCAACGTCCTGACTTTC. This rearrangement joins TRBV7-2 to TRBJ2-6; D not resolved. CDR1 and CDR2 (germline): SGHTA, FQGNSA. This CDR3 is built from 13 residues. Trimming took 6 bases from V and 0 from J, leaving 3 bases between them.

The chain carries TRBV12-3 or TRBV12-4 and TRBJ1-2; D is ambiguous. The CDR3 covers 14 residues. V lost 6 bases and J 4 bases, leaving 15 bases between the germline ends. Here the CDR3 reads CASRIEGLTYGYTF. In DNA, the CDR3 is TGTGCCAGCAGAATCGAAGGGTTAACCTATGGCTACACCTTC.

The CDR3, as DNA: TGCAGTGCTAGAGATGGCAGGACAGGTACCTTTGAGCAGTTCTTC. It codes for CSARDGRTGTFEQFF. The V gene is TRBV20-1, the J gene TRBJ2-1, with 7 bases aligning to TRBD1. The CDR3 is 15 residues long. Per the germline V gene, CDR1 is DFQATT and CDR2 is SNEGSKA (reference sequence). V was pared by 0 bases and J by 9 bases, with 11 bases of the junction left unmatched.

V usage is TRBV24-1 and J usage is TRBJ2-1, with 11 bases matching TRBD1. V lost 4 bases, J lost 4 bases, and 5 bases stayed unmatched. Looked up from germline, CDR1 is KGHDR and CDR2 is SFDVKD. CDR3 length: 16 residues. CDR3: CATSDRGQGVYNEQFF. For the CDR3, the DNA is TGTGCCACCAGTGACCGGGGACAGGGGGTTTACAATGAGCAGTTCTTC.

This clonotype was counted only a few times. The chain combines TRBV12-3 or TRBV12-4 with TRBJ1-1, with TRBD1 identical over 8 bases. V gave up 7 bases and J gave up 4 bases; unmatched junction bases: 2. This CDR3 region has 12 residues. The CDR3 sequence: CASKTGGTEAFF. CDR3 nucleotide sequence: TGTGCCAGCAAAACAGGGGGCACTGAAGCTTTCTTT.

This sequence joins TRBV5-6 and TRBJ1-6, with D possibly being TRBD1 (6 bases). Trimming left V 7 bases short and J 10 bases short, with 21 bases between. The CDR3 runs 15 residues. Germline CDR1 and CDR2: SGHDT and YYEEEE. CDR3 sequence: CASQIQGGVESPLHF. The CDR3 nucleotides read TGTGCCAGCCAAATACAGGGAGGGGTTGAATCACCCCTCCACTTT.